This TCR beta chain comes out of a study of control samples from healthy donors and cancer patients. V lost 6 bases, J lost 1 base, and 9 bases lay in between. Germline V gives CDR1 MNHEY, CDR2 SVGAGI. This CDR3 has 13 residues. The table came from immunoSEQ multiplex PCR; TCRdb's copy has only in-frame clones and leaves some out. The sample lists about 410,000 clones, around 90% seen once, with around 6.4% in the top ten. Sequencing used PBMCs. The TCR sequence derives from a man aged 35-49 years with head and neck cancer. The chain carries TRBV6-5 and TRBJ1-1; D unclear. The CDR3, as DNA: TGTGCCAGCAGCGCCCGGGGGAACACTGAAGCTTTCTTT. Its translation: CASSARGNTEAFF.